The sequence of this TCR beta chain was determined in a study of graft-versus-host responses after intestinal transplantation. About the research overall: All recipients got anti-thymocyte globulin induction, then tacrolimus and steroids for roughly 3 years.

CDR3 length equals 16 residues. CDR1 is SQVTM and CDR2 is ANQGSEA in the germline V gene. V trimming: 7 bases; J trimming: 5 bases; junction bases outside the gene matches: 17. Findings and limits, study-wide: Patients who carried graft-donor T cell macrochimerism also had high graft-versus-host to host-versus-graft clonal ratios in their allografts. Early declines in HvG clones that occurred post-transplant were associated with peak circulating GvH clone levels.

Method: immunoSEQ multiplex PCR; TCRdb's copy keeps in-frame clones and lacks some. The table records some 85,000 clones, 87% of them present only once. This clone appeared a single time. Its target is not known. This chain joins TRBV29-1 and TRBJ2-5; 9 bases align to TRBD2. This clonotype was obtained from a human donor who was the organ donor for an intestinal transplant. This sample comprised unstimulated CD8+ T cells sorted from spleen or lymph node cells, obtained before transplant. CDR3 in DNA: TGCAGCGGTTGGGGGCGTGCGGGGGGGACCGGGGAGACCCAGTACTTC. Translating gives CSGWGRAGGTGETQYF.